This TCR beta chain was sequenced in a study of T-cell reconstitution after alpha-beta-depleted transplantation in children. Points from the study as a whole: Reportedly, only several hundred clones from non-depleted graft cells drove alpha-beta T-cell counts at about two months. Newly produced T cells mostly accounted for T-cell counts and diversity one year post-transplant.

TCRbeta library construction was performed incorporating unique molecular identifiers. One entry per CDR3 protein, called by TCRdb with MiXCR from the PCR reads. The sample records about 300,000 distinct CDR3 sequences, about 7.3% being singletons. This clonotype was found many times. Its antigen is not known. J lost 3 bases, V lost 2 bases, and 7 bases had no gene match. Germline V gene data show CDR1 as LGHNA and CDR2 as YNFKEQ. The CDR3 runs to 15 residues. Source: peripheral blood, taken 360 days after TCRalphabeta/CD19-depleted stem cell transplant. This clonotype originated in a female patient between 2 and 10 years old who had a stem cell transplant for Fanconi anemia, so the T cells may come from the graft donor. The chain is built from TRBV4-2 and TRBJ2-7, with 7 nucleotides matching TRBD2. The CDR3: CASSQYGGSLYEQYF. In DNA form, the CDR3 reads TGTGCCAGCAGCCAATACGGCGGGAGCCTCTACGAGCAGTACTTC.